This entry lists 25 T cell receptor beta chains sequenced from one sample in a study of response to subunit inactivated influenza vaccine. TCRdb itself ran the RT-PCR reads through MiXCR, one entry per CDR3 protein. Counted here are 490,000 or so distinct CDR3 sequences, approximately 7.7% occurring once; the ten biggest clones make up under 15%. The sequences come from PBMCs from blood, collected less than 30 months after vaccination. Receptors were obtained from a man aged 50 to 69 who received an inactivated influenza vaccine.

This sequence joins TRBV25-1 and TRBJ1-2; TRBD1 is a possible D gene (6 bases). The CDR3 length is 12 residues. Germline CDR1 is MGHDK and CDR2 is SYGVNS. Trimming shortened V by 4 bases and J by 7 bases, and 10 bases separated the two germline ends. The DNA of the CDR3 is TGTGCCAGCAGTGGCAACAGGGTTGGCTACACCTTC. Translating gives CASSGNRVGYTF.

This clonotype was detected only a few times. CDR3 nucleotides: TGTGCCAGCAGTTACTCGAGTCTAGCGGGAGAGGAGACCCAGTACTTC. Amino acids: CASSYSSLAGEETQYF. The chain uses TRBV6-5 and TRBJ2-5; TRBD2 agrees at 10 bases. Germline CDR1 and CDR2: MNHEY and SVGAGI. V lost 0 bases and J lost 5; bases outside the gene matches: 6. This CDR3 has 16 amino acids.

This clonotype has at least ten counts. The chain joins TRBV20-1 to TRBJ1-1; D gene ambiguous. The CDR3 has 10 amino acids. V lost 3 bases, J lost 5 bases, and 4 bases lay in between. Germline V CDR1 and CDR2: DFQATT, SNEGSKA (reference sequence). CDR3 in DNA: TGCAGTGCTAGTCGGACTGAAGCTTTCTTT. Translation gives CSASRTEAFF.

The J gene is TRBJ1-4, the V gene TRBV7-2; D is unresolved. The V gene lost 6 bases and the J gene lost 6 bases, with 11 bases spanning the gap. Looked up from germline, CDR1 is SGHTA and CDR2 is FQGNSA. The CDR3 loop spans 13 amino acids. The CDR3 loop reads CASSLRPYEKLFF. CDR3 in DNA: TGTGCCAGCAGTTTGAGACCGTATGAAAAACTGTTTTTT.

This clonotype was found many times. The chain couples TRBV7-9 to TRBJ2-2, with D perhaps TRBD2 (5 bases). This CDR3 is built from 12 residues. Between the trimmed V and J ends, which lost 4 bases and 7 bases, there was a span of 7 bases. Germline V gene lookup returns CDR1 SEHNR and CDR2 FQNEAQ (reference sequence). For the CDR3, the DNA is TGTGCCAGCAGCTCCGAGGGCGGGGAGCTGTTTTTT. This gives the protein CASSSEGGELFF.

CDR3 sequence reads: CASSSPASPNEQFF. CDR3 in DNA: TGTGCCAGCAGCTCCCCGGCTAGCCCCAATGAGCAGTTCTTC. This chain uses TRBV7-6 with TRBJ2-1; TRBD2 is a possible D gene (5 bases). V was shortened by 4 bases and J by 6 bases, with 13 bases between the two germline ends. The CDR3 extends over 14 amino acids. Per the germline V gene, CDR1 is SGHVS and CDR2 is FNYEAQ.

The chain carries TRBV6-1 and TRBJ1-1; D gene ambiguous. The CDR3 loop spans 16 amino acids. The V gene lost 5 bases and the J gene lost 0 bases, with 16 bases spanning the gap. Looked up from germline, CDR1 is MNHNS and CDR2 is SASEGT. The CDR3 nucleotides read TGTGCCAGCAGTCCCCCAACGTACCCCCTGAACACTGAAGCTTTCTTT. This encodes CASSPPTYPLNTEAFF.

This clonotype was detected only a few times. The CDR3 region is CASSLWAGAHNEQFF. The CDR3, as DNA: TGTGCCAGCAGTTTATGGGCGGGAGCGCACAATGAGCAGTTCTTC. V gene TRBV12-3 or TRBV12-4 combines with J gene TRBJ2-1, with TRBD2 matching over 7 bases. The V and J ends lost 2 bases and 5 bases, in that order; junction bases with no gene match: 6. This CDR3 comprises 15 residues.

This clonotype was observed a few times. Here the CDR3 DNA reads TGTGCCAGCAGTTCGGACCCCTCTGGGGCCAACGTCCTGACTTTC. Its protein is CASSSDPSGANVLTF. The rearrangement joins TRBV27 to TRBJ2-6; D gene uncertain. The V end lost 4 bases, the J end lost 0 bases, and 7 bases lay between the germline ends. Germline loops: CDR1 MNHEY, CDR2 SMNVEV (reference sequence). This CDR3 has 15 residues.

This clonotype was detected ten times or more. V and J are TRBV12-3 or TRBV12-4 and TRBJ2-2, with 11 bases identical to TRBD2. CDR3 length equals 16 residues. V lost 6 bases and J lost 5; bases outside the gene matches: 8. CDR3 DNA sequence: TGTGCCAGCAGGTCCACTAGCGGGAGAGGAACCGGGGAGCTGTTTTTT. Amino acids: CASRSTSGRGTGELFF.

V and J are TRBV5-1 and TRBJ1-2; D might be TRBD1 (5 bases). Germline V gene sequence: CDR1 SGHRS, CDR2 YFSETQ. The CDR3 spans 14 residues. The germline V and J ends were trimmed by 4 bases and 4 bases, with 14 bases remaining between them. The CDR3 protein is CASSPGEQGYGYTF. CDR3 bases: TGCGCCAGCAGCCCGGGGGAGCAAGGCTATGGCTACACCTTC.

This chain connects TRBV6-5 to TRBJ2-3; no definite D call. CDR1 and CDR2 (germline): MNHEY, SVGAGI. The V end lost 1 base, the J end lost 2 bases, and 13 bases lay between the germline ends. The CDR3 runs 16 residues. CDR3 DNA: TGTGCCAGCAGTTACTATCCCATGGGGTCCACAGATACGCAGTATTTT. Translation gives CASSYYPMGSTDTQYF.

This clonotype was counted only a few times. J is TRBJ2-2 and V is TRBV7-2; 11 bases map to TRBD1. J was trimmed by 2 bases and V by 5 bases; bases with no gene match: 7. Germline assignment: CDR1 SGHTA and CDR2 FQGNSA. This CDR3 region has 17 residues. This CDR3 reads CASSRSGQGVNTGELFF. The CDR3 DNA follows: TGTGCCAGCAGCCGCTCGGGACAGGGGGTAAACACCGGGGAGCTGTTTTTT.

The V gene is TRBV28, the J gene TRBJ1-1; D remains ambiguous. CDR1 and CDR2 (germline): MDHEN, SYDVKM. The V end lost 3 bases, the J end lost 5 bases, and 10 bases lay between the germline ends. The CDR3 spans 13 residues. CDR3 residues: CASSFPERTEAFF. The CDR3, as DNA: TGTGCCAGCAGTTTTCCCGAGCGAACTGAAGCTTTCTTT.

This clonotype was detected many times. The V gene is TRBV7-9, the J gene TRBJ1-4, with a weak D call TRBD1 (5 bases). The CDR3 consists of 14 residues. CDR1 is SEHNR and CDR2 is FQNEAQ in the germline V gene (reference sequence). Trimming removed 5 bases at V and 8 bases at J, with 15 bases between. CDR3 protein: CASSQRQGAEKLFF. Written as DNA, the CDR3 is TGTGCCAGCAGCCAACGACAAGGGGCCGAAAAACTGTTTTTT.

CDR3 sequence: CAISLGTRGGHEQYF. The DNA for the CDR3 is TGTGCCATCAGCCTAGGGACCCGAGGGGGCCACGAGCAGTACTTC. This chain uses TRBV10-3 with TRBJ2-7, with TRBD1 matching 7 bases. This CDR3 is 15 amino acids long. CDR1 ENHRY and CDR2 SYGVKD come from the germline V gene. Germline trimming cut 6 bases from V and 5 bases from J; bases unmatched to any gene: 13.

The CDR3, as DNA: TGTGCCAGCAGCCCGTACTTCCTAGCGGTTAATGAGCAGTTCTTC. This codes for CASSPYFLAVNEQFF. The V gene is TRBV11-2, the J gene TRBJ2-1, with 7 bases identical to TRBD2. V gave up 5 bases and J gave up 7 bases; unmatched junction bases: 11. The CDR3 contains 15 residues. Germline CDR1 is SGHAT and CDR2 is FQNNGV.

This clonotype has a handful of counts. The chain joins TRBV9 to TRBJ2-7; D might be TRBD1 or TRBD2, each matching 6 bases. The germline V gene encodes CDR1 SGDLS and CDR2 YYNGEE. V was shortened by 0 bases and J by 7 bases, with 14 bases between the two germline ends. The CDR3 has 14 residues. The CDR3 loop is CASSVGGAGGEQYF. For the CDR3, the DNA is TGTGCCAGCAGCGTAGGGGGGGCAGGAGGGGAGCAGTACTTC.

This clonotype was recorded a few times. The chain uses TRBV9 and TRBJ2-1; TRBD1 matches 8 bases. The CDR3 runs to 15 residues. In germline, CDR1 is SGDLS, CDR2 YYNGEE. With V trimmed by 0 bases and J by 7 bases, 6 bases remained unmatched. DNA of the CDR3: TGTGCCAGCAGCGTAGGGCAGGGGGCCGTAAATGAGCAGTTCTTC. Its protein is CASSVGQGAVNEQFF. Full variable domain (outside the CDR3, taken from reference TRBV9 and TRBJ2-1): DSGVTQTPKHLITATGQRVTLRCSPRSGDLSVYWYQQSLDQGLQFLIQYYNGEERAKGNILERFSAQQFPDLHSELNLSSLELGDSALYFCASSVGQGAVNEQFFGPGTRLTVL.

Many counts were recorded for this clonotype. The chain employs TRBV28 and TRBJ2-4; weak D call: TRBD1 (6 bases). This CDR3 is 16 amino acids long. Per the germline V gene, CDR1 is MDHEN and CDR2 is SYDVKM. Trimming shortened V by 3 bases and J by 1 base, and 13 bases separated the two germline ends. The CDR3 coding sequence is TGTGCCAGCAGTTTCCCCCAGGGGATGGCCAAAAACATTCAGTACTTC. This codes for CASSFPQGMAKNIQYF.

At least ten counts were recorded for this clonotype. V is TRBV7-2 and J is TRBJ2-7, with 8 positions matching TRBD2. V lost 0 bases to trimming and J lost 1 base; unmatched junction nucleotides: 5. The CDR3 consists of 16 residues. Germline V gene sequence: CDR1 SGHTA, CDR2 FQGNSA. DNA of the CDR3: TGTGCCAGCAGCTTAGCCGTGGGACTAGGTTCCTACGAGCAGTACTTC. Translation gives CASSLAVGLGSYEQYF.

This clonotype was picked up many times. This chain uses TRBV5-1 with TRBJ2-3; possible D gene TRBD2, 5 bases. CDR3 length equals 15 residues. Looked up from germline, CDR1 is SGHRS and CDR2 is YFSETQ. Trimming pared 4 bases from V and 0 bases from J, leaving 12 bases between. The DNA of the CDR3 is TGCGCCAGCAGCCAAGGAGGCGTAAGCACAGATACGCAGTATTTT. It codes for CASSQGGVSTDTQYF.

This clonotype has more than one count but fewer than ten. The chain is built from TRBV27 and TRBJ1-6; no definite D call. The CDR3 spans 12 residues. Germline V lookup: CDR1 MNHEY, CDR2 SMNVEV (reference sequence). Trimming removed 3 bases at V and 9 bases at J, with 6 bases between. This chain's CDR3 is CASSFGGSPLHF. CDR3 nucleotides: TGTGCCAGCAGTTTTGGAGGTTCACCCCTCCACTTT.

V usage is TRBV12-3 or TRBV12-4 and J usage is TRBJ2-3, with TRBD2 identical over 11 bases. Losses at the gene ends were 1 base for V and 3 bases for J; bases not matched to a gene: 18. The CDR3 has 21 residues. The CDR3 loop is CASSLVPGSGSGGAWTDTQYF. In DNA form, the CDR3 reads TGTGCCAGCAGTTTAGTCCCGGGGAGTGGTAGCGGGGGGGCCTGGACAGATACGCAGTATTTT.

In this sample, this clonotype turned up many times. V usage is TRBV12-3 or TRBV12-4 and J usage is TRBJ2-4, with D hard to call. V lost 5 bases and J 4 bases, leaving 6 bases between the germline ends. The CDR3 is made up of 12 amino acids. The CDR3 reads CASSTLKNIQYF. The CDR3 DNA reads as TGTGCCAGCAGTACCTTAAAAAACATTCAGTACTTC.